Presented here are 6 T cell receptor beta chains from one specimen sequenced in a study of cytomegalovirus exposure and HLA in healthy donors. The study ran its PCR with 60 Vbeta and 13 Jbeta primers. Produced via immunoSEQ multiplex PCR; TCRdb's table is partial and in-frame only. The profile covers approximately 70,000 clones, with about two thirds appearing a single time and about 10% taken by the ten largest. Material for sequencing was PBMCs. The receptors derive from a woman in her forties or fifties in good health and CMV-seropositive.

This clone appeared a few times. The CDR3 reads CASRERGSTNTEAFF. CDR3 bases: TGCGCCAGCAGGGAAAGGGGATCTACGAACACTGAAGCTTTCTTT. The V call is TRBV5-1, the J call TRBJ1-1; possibly TRBD1 for D (5 bases). The germline V gene encodes CDR1 SGHRS and CDR2 YFSETQ. The CDR3 is made up of 15 amino acids. The V and J ends lost 5 bases and 1 base respectively, with 15 bases between them.

V and J are TRBV5-4 and TRBJ2-1; perhaps TRBD2 as D (5 bases). V was trimmed by 4 bases and J by 2 bases, leaving 10 bases between them. Per germline, CDR1 SGHNT and CDR2 YYREEE (reference sequence). This CDR3 has 14 amino acids. This CDR3 reads CASSLEGPYNEQFF. In DNA, the CDR3 is TGTGCCAGCAGCCTTGAGGGTCCCTACAATGAGCAGTTCTTC.

This chain links TRBV6-5 with TRBJ1-2; no firm D call. Germline lookup yields CDR1 MNHEY and CDR2 SVGAGI. V shed 7 bases and J shed 6 bases, with 18 bases lying between them. The CDR3 has 14 amino acids. The CDR3 coding sequence is TGTGCCAGCACCAGCCCCAGGACCGGGAATGGCTACACCTTC. Translation gives CASTSPRTGNGYTF.

The chain has TRBV28 and TRBJ1-6; 7 bases line up with TRBD1. Germline V CDR1 and CDR2: MDHEN, SYDVKM. The junction had 6 bases not matched to a gene; V was cut back by 7 bases and J by 3 bases. The CDR3 loop spans 15 amino acids. CDR3 residues: CASNEGASYNSPLHF. CDR3 DNA sequence: TGTGCCAGCAATGAGGGGGCCAGCTATAATTCACCCCTCCACTTT.

J is TRBJ2-3 and V is TRBV7-3; the D is unclear. From germline, CDR1 is SGHTA and CDR2 FQGTGA. Trimming cost V 2 bases and J 11 bases, with 14 bases left between them. This CDR3 spans 13 amino acids. The CDR3 nucleotides are TGTGCCAGCAGCTTAGTCCAAGCGAGTGAGCAGTATTTT. Its translation: CASSLVQASEQYF.

This chain links TRBV11-2 with TRBJ2-7; 9 bases are a match to TRBD2. CDR1 and CDR2 (germline): SGHAT, FQNNGV. The CDR3 has 15 residues. J gave up 5 bases and V 2 bases, and 7 bases lay outside the gene matches. This chain's CDR3 is CASSLTGTSIHEQYF. CDR3 sequence (DNA): TGTGCCAGCAGCTTAACCGGGACTAGCATCCACGAGCAGTACTTC.